This TCR beta chain originates from a study of cytomegalovirus exposure and HLA in healthy donors. Sampled while nominally healthy, donors likely had unrecorded immune exposures. Study-wide findings and caveats: A later analysis associated around 17,000 TCR beta sequences with HLA alleles at a 0.05 false discovery rate. Apart from CMV serostatus, no immune exposure information was available.

The PCR ran on 60 Vbeta and 13 Jbeta primers. Only in-frame clones appear in the TCRdb table, and some are missing; sequencing was by immunoSEQ multiplex PCR. The table includes roughly 97,000 clones, about 79% detected once. Details on this clone: The antigen remains unidentified.

The CDR3 has 14 residues. Germline CDR1 and CDR2: PRHDT and FYEKMQ (reference sequence). Trimming cost V 3 bases and J 3 bases, with 12 bases left between them. The TCR was taken from a man aged 55 to 69 in good health and CMV-seropositive. Sequencing input: PBMCs. This rearrangement joins TRBV13 to TRBJ2-7; no firm D call. CDR3 sequence: CASSLYGLGYEQYF. The CDR3 DNA sequence: TGTGCCAGCAGCTTGTACGGCCTAGGCTACGAGCAGTACTTC.